Listed below are T cell receptor beta chains from one sample, sequenced in a study of cytomegalovirus exposure and HLA in healthy donors. The assay was immunoSEQ multiplex PCR, and TCRdb's table has in-frame clones only and misses some. Found here are approximately 130,000 clones, around 75% of them singletons; the top ten hold approximately 9.6%. Sequenced sample: PBMCs. The receptors stem from a woman aged 45-65 years in good health and CMV-seropositive. CDR3s include the opening cysteine and the closing phenylalanine or tryptophan. Fields, in order: J gene, D gene, clone size, V gene, CDR3 protein, CDR3 DNA. A D gene is named only where the DNA matches it firmly. The size of a clone is reported for some rows only, either as once, few or many, or as a class for expanded clones.

>TRBJ1-2|.|.|TRBV18
CASSPAGNNYGYTF
TGTGCCAGCTCACCAGCCGGGAATAACTATGGCTACACCTTC
>TRBJ2-7|TRBD2|.|TRBV13
CASSSAGGRKTYEQYF
TGTGCCAGCAGCTCGGCGGGAGGGCGTAAGACCTACGAGCAGTACTTC
>TRBJ1-2|.|.|TRBV18
CASSPTENYGYTF
TGTGCCAGCTCACCAACAGAAAACTATGGCTACACCTTC
>TRBJ2-2|.|.|TRBV5-4
CASSPSDRPNTGELFF
TGTGCCAGCAGCCCGTCCGACAGACCGAACACCGGGGAGCTGTTTTTT
>TRBJ2-7|.|.|TRBV27
CASSLITGYEQYF
TGTGCCAGCAGTTTAATCACGGGTTACGAGCAGTACTTC
>TRBJ2-1|.|few|TRBV5-1
CASSPGQGGNEQFF
TGCGCCAGCAGCCCGGGGCAAGGGGGCAATGAGCAGTTCTTC
>TRBJ1-1|.|.|TRBV7-6
CASSLAEADPMNTEAFF
TGTGCCAGCAGCTTAGCCGAGGCAGACCCTATGAACACTGAAGCTTTCTTT
>TRBJ2-7|TRBD2|.|TRBV6-5
CASSLSGGAYEQYF
TGTGCCAGCAGTTTGAGCGGGGGGGCCTACGAGCAGTACTTC
>TRBJ1-2|.|.|TRBV6-4
CASSPFSGTNYGYTF
TGTGCCAGCAGCCCCTTCTCGGGGACTAACTATGGCTACACCTTC
>TRBJ2-7|TRBD2|.|TRBV30
CACQLAGAHEQYF
TGTGCCTGCCAGCTAGCGGGAGCTCACGAGCAGTACTTC
>TRBJ2-7|TRBD2|.|TRBV18
CASSPPKGLSGVSPGQYF
TGTGCCAGCTCACCACCTAAGGGATTAAGCGGGGTGTCTCCGGGGCAGTACTTC
>TRBJ2-1|TRBD1|.|TRBV6-1
CASRGTGRSEQFF
TGTGCCAGCAGGGGGACAGGGAGGTCTGAGCAGTTCTTC
>TRBJ2-5|.|.|TRBV9
CASSVGGGQETQYF
TGTGCCAGCAGCGTAGGTGGAGGGCAAGAGACCCAGTACTTC
>TRBJ2-3|.|once|TRBV7-9
CASNNPGEGTDTQYF
TGTGCCAGCAACAACCCCGGGGAGGGCACAGATACGCAGTATTTT
>TRBJ2-5|TRBD2|.|TRBV29-1
CSGGLAGAQQETQYF
TGCAGCGGTGGACTAGCGGGGGCCCAACAAGAGACCCAGTACTTC
>TRBJ2-5|.|.|TRBV27
CASSLSGGQETQYF
TGTGCCAGCAGTTTATCAGGAGGGCAGGAGACCCAGTACTTC
>TRBJ2-1|.|few|TRBV7-2
CASGARFDEQFF
TGTGCCAGCGGGGCACGATTCGATGAGCAGTTCTTC
>TRBJ2-3|.|once|TRBV7-3
CASSFGLGTDTQYF
TGTGCCAGCAGCTTCGGACTGGGCACAGATACGCAGTATTTT
>TRBJ2-1|TRBD1|few|TRBV5-4
CASSSDMGQGYNEQFF
TGTGCCAGCAGCTCGGATATGGGACAGGGCTACAATGAGCAGTTCTTC
>TRBJ1-1|.|.|TRBV7-2
CASSSTREANTEAFF
TGTGCCAGCAGCTCCACCCGGGAAGCGAACACTGAAGCTTTCTTT
>TRBJ2-7|TRBD1|.|TRBV29-1
CSVGRDRGYEQYF
TGCAGCGTTGGCCGGGACAGGGGCTACGAGCAGTACTTC
>TRBJ2-7|TRBD1|once|TRBV4-3
CASSRLGQGSHEQYF
TGCGCCAGCAGCCGGTTGGGACAGGGGTCTCACGAGCAGTACTTC
>TRBJ2-5|TRBD2|.|TRBV7-9
CASSSSRRGVLETQYF
TGTGCCAGCAGCTCCTCCCGGCGGGGGGTCCTGGAGACCCAGTACTTC
>TRBJ2-7|.|.|TRBV28
CASSSPGTGTYEQYF
TGTGCCAGCAGTTCCCCCGGGACTGGGACCTACGAGCAGTACTTC
>TRBJ2-7|TRBD2|.|TRBV6-6
CASSYRTSGSGYEQYF
TGTGCCAGCAGTTATCGGACTAGCGGGAGTGGCTACGAGCAGTACTTC
>TRBJ1-3|TRBD1|.|TRBV6-6
CASSRGQGAHTIYF
TGTGCCAGCAGTAGAGGACAGGGGGCGCACACCATATATTTT
>TRBJ2-3|TRBD1|.|TRBV7-3
CASSLDRDTDTQYF
TGTGCCAGCAGCCTCGACAGGGACACAGATACGCAGTATTTT
>TRBJ1-4|.|.|TRBV18
CASSPSTSQGEKLFF
TGTGCCAGCTCACCCTCGACATCCCAGGGCGAAAAACTGTTTTTT
>TRBJ1-4|.|.|TRBV6-5
CASSQGNTNEKLFF
TGTGCCAGCAGTCAGGGTAATACTAATGAAAAACTGTTTTTT
>TRBJ2-7|.|.|TRBV7-9
CASSLQGGWYEQYF
TGTGCCAGCAGCCTCCAGGGGGGCTGGTACGAGCAGTACTTC
>TRBJ1-4|.|few|TRBV19
CASSIGTGATNEKLFF
TGTGCCAGTAGTATAGGCACGGGGGCAACTAATGAAAAACTGTTTTTT
>TRBJ2-5|TRBD2|once|TRBV5-1
CASSTRTSGQETQYF
TGCGCCAGCAGCACAAGAACTAGCGGCCAAGAGACCCAGTACTTC
>TRBJ2-5|TRBD2|.|TRBV7-2
CASSFFGLVAGGPETQYF
TGTGCCAGCAGCTTTTTCGGTCTGGTCGCGGGGGGGCCGGAGACCCAGTACTTC
>TRBJ1-2|.|.|TRBV15
CATSRAPGEGGYGYTF
TGTGCCACCAGCAGAGCCCCGGGGGAGGGGGGCTATGGCTACACCTTC
>TRBJ2-5|TRBD2|.|TRBV11-2
CASSLGTSGGARETQYF
TGTGCCAGCAGCTTAGGAACTAGCGGGGGGGCTCGAGAGACCCAGTACTTC
>TRBJ1-5|.|.|TRBV6-1
CASSEVSGVRVRHSNQPQHF
TGTGCCAGCAGTGAAGTGAGTGGCGTCAGGGTGAGGCATAGCAATCAGCCCCAGCATTTT
>TRBJ2-5|.|.|TRBV7-2
CASSFRMDREETQYF
TGTGCCAGCAGCTTTAGGATGGACAGAGAAGAGACCCAGTACTTC
>TRBJ2-5|TRBD1|few|TRBV2
CASSEGHRGRWETQYF
TGTGCCAGCAGTGAAGGGCATAGGGGGCGGTGGGAGACCCAGTACTTC
>TRBJ2-5|.|.|TRBV30
CAWSVLSEETQYF
TGTGCCTGGAGTGTACTGAGCGAAGAGACCCAGTACTTC
>TRBJ1-2|TRBD1|.|TRBV5-1
CASSKGPGTDRGRMYGYTF
TGCGCCAGCAGCAAGGGGCCCGGAACCGACAGGGGGCGGATGTATGGCTACACCTTC
>TRBJ2-7|TRBD1|.|TRBV5-4
CASSRTGQGHEQYF
TGTGCCAGCAGCCGGACGGGACAGGGCCACGAGCAGTACTTC
>TRBJ2-5|TRBD2|.|TRBV6-6
CASSLGLAGIGETQYF
TGTGCCAGCAGTTTAGGACTAGCGGGAATAGGAGAGACCCAGTACTTC
>TRBJ2-7|.|.|TRBV4-1
CASSQPSGGVYEQYF
TGCGCCAGCAGCCAACCCTCAGGAGGGGTGTACGAGCAGTACTTC
>TRBJ2-1|.|.|TRBV5-6
CASSPTGNNEQFF
TGTGCCAGCAGTCCCACAGGGAACAATGAGCAGTTCTTC
>TRBJ2-1|TRBD2|.|TRBV5-1
CASSWGLAGGPRYNEQFF
TGCGCCAGCAGCTGGGGACTAGCGGGAGGGCCTAGGTACAATGAGCAGTTCTTC
>TRBJ1-4|.|few|TRBV4-3
CASSQDSRVGNEKLFF
TGCGCCAGCAGCCAAGATAGCCGGGTGGGTAATGAAAAACTGTTTTTT